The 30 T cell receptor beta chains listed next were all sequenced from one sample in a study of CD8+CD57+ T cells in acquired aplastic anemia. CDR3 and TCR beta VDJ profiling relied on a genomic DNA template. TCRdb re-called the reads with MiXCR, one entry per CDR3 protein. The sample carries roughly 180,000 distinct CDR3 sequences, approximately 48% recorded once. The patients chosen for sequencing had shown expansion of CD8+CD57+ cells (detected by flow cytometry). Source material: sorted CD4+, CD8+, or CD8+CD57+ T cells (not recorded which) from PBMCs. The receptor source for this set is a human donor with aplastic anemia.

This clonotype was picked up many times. Written as DNA, the CDR3 is TGTGCCAGCAGTTACTCGATAGCGGGGGGCGGGTACGAGCAGTACTTC. Encoded protein: CASSYSIAGGGYEQYF. The genes are TRBV6-5 and TRBJ2-7; 10 bases match TRBD2. This CDR3 contains 16 residues. Germline V gene sequence: CDR1 MNHEY, CDR2 SVGAGI. The V segment lost 0 bases and the J segment 4 bases; nucleotides outside the gene matches: 6.

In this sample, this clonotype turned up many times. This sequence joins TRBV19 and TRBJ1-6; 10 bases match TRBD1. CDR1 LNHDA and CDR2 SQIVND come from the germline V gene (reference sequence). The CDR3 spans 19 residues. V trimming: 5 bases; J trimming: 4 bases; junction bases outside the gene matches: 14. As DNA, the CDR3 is TGTGCCAGTAGTGGAACCGGGACAGGGGCCCCTCTATATAATTCACCCCTCCACTTT. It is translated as CASSGTGTGAPLYNSPLHF.

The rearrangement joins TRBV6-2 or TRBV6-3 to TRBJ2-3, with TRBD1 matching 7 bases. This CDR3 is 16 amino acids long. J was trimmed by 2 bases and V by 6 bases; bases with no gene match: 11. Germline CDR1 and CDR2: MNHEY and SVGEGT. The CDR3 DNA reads TGTGCCAGCAGCCGCATTCGACAGGGCTTCACAGATACGCAGTATTTT. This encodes CASSRIRQGFTDTQYF.

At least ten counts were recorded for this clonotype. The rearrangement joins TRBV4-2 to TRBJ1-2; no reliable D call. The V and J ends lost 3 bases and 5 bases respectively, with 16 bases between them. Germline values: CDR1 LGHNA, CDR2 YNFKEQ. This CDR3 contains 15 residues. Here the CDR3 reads CASSHNQKEEYGYTF. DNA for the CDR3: TGTGCCAGCAGCCACAATCAAAAGGAGGAATATGGCTACACCTTC.

In DNA, the CDR3 is TGTGCCACCAGTGATCCCGTCAGAAACACCGGGGAGCTGTTTTTT. Translation: CATSDPVRNTGELFF. The gene calls are TRBV24-1 and TRBJ2-2, with D uncertain. The germline V gene encodes CDR1 KGHDR and CDR2 SFDVKD. CDR3 length: 15 residues. V was pared by 3 bases and J by 2 bases, with 9 bases between.

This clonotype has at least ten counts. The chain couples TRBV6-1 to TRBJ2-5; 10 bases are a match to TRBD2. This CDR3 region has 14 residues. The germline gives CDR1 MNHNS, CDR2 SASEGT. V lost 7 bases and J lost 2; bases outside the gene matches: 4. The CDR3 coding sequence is TGTGCCAGCATTCTAGCGGGGGTACAAGAGACCCAGTACTTC. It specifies CASILAGVQETQYF.

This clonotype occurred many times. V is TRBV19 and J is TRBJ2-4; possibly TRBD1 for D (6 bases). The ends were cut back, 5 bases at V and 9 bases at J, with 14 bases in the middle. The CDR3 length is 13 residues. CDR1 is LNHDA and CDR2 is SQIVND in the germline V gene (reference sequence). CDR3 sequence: CASSSQQGGIQYF. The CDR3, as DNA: TGTGCCAGTAGTTCCCAACAGGGTGGCATTCAGTACTTC.

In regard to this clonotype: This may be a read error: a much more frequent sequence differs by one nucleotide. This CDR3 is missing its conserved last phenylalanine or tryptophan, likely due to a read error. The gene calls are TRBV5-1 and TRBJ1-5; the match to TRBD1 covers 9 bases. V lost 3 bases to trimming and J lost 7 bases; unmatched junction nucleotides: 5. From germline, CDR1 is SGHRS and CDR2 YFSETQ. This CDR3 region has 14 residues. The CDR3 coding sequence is TGCGCCAGCAGCTGGGGACAGGGTGGACAGCCCCAGCATTCT. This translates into CASSWGQGGQPQHS.

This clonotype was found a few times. CDR3 nucleotide sequence: TGTGCCAGCAGTGAATTTGGGGGCGGATATAATGAGCAGTTCTTC. Translation gives CASSEFGGGYNEQFF. J is TRBJ2-1 and V is TRBV25-1, with D perhaps TRBD1 (6 bases). Germline V gene lookup returns CDR1 MGHDK and CDR2 SYGVNS. The length of the CDR3 is 15 residues. Trimming pared 1 base from V and 7 bases from J, leaving 14 bases between. The whole variable domain, remainder taken from reference TRBV25-1 and TRBJ2-1, is EADIYQTPRYLVIGTGKKITLECSQTMGHDKMYWYQQDPGMELHLIHYSYGVNSTEKGDLSSESTVSRIRTEHFPLTLESARPSHTSQYLCASSEFGGGYNEQFFGPGTRLTVL.

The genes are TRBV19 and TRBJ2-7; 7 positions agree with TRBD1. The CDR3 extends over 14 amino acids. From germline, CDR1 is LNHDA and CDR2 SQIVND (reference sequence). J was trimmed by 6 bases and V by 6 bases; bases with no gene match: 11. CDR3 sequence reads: CASSNTDRRSEQYF. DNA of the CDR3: TGTGCCAGTAGCAATACGGACAGGCGGAGCGAGCAGTACTTC. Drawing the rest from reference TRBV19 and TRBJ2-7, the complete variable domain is DGGITQSPKYLFRKEGQNVTLSCEQNLNHDAMYWYRQDPGQGLRLIYYSQIVNDFQKGDIAEGYSVSREKKESFPLTVTSAQKNPTAFYLCASSNTDRRSEQYFGPGTRLTVT.

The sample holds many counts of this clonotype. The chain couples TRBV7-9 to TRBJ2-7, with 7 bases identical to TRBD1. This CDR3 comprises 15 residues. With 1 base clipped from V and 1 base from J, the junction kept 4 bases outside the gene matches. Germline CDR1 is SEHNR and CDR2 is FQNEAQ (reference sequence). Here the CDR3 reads CASSLGTTGSYEQYF. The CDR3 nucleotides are TGTGCCAGCAGCTTAGGGACGACAGGGTCCTACGAGCAGTACTTC.

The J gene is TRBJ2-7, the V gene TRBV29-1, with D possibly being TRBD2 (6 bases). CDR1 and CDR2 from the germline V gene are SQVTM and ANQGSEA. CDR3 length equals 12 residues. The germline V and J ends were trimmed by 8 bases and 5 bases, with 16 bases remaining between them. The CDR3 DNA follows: TGCAGCTCATTCGGTCCGGGGGACGAGCAGTACTTC. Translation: CSSFGPGDEQYF.

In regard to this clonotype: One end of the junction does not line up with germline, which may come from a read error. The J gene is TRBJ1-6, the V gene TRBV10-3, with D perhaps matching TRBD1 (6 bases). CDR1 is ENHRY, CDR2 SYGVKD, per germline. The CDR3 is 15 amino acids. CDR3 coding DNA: TGTGCCAGCAGTTATGAAGGCAGGGGTAATTCACCCCTCCACTTT. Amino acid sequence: CASSYEGRGNSPLHF.

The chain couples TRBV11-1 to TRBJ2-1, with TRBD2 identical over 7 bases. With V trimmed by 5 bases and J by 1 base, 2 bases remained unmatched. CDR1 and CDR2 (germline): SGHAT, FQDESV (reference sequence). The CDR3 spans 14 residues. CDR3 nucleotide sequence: TGTGCCAGCAGCCGGGGGGAGTCCTACAATGAGCAGTTCTTC. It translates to CASSRGESYNEQFF. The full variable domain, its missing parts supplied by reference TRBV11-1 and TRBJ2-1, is EAEVAQSPRYKITEKSQAVAFWCDPISGHATLYWYRQILGQGPELLVQFQDESVVDDSQLPKDRFSAERLKGVDSTLKIQPAELGDSAMYLCASSRGESYNEQFFGPGTRLTVL.

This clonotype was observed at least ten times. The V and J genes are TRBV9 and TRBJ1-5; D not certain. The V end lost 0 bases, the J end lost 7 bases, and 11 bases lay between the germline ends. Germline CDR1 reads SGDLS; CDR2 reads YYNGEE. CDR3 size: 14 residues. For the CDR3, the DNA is TGTGCCAGCAGCGTAGAGGAGGGAGGCCAGCCCCAGCATTTT. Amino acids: CASSVEEGGQPQHF.

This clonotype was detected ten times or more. The CDR3 reads CASRNQGNEKLFF. For the CDR3, the DNA is TGTGCCAGCAGGAACCAGGGGAATGAAAAACTGTTTTTT. The chain combines TRBV6-1 with TRBJ1-4; D is perhaps TRBD1 (6 bases). Germline CDR1 MNHNS, CDR2 SASEGT. CDR3 length: 13 residues. The V end lost 6 bases, the J end lost 5 bases, and 10 bases lay between the germline ends.

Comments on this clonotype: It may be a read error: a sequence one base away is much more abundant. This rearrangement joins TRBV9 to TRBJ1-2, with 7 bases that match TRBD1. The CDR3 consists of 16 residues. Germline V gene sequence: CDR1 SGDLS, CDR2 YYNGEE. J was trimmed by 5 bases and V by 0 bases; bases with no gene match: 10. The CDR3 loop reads CASSVASRGREYGYTF. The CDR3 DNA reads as TGTGCCAGCAGCGTAGCTTCTAGGGGGCGCGAATATGGCTACACCTTC.

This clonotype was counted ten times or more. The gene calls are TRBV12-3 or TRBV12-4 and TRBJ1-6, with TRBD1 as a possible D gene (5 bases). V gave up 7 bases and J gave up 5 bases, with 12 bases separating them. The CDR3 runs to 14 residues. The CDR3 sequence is CASKGSTDNSPLHF. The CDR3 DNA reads TGTGCCAGCAAGGGGTCAACGGATAATTCACCCCTCCACTTT.

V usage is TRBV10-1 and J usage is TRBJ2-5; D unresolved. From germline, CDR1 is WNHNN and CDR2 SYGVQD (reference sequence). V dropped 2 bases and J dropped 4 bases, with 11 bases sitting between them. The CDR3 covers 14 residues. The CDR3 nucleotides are TGCGCCAGCAGTGAGCCGACGAGAAGAGAGACCCAGTACTTC. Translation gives CASSEPTRRETQYF.

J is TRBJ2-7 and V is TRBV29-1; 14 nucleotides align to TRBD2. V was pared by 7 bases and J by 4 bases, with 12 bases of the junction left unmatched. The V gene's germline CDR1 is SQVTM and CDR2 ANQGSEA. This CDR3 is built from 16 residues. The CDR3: CSAVYPGLAGVYEQYF. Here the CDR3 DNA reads TGCAGCGCCGTATATCCGGGACTAGCGGGAGTGTACGAGCAGTACTTC.

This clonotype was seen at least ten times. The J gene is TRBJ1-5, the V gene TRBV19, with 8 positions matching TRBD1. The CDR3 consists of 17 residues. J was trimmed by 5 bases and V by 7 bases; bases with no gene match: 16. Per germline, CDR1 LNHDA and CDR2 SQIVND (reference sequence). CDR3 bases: TGTGCCAGTAAAGCTCTGACAGGGGAGGTGTGGTATCAGCCCCAGCATTTT. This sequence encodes CASKALTGEVWYQPQHF.

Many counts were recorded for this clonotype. CDR3 amino acids: CAISESPTSGGACEQFF. In nucleotides, the CDR3 is TGTGCCATCAGTGAGTCTCCGACTAGCGGGGGGGCGTGTGAGCAGTTCTTC. The V call is TRBV10-3, the J call TRBJ2-1; 14 bases align to TRBD2. The CDR3 is made up of 17 amino acids. Germline V CDR1 and CDR2: ENHRY, SYGVKD. V trimming: 0 bases; J trimming: 9 bases; junction bases outside the gene matches: 7.

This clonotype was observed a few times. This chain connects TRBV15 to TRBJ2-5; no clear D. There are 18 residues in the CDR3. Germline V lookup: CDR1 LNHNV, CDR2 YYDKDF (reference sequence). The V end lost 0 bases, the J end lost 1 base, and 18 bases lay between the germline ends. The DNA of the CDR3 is TGTGCCACCAGCAGAGATCGGGCCAACCAAAGGTCCCAAGAGACCCAGTACTTC. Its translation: CATSRDRANQRSQETQYF.

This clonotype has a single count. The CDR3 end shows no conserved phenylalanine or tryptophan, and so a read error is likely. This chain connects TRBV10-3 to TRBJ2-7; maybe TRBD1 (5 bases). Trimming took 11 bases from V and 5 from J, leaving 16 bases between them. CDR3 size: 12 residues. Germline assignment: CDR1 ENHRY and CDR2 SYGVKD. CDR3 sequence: CALGRVEHEQYL. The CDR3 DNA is TGTGCCCTCGGCAGGGTAGAGCACGAGCAGTACCTC.

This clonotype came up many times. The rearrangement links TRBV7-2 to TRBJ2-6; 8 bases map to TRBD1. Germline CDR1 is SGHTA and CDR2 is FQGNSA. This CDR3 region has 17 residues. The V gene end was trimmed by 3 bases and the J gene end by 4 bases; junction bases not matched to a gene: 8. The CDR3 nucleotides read TGTGCCAGCAGCTTGGGACAGGTCTTCGCAGGGGCCAACGTCCTGACTTTC. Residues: CASSLGQVFAGANVLTF.

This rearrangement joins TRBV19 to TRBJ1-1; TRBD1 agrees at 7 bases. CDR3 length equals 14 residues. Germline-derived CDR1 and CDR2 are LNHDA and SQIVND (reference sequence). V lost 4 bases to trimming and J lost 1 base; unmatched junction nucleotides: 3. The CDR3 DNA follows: TGTGCCAGTAGTACATGGACAGGGAACACTGAAGCTTTCTTT. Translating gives CASSTWTGNTEAFF. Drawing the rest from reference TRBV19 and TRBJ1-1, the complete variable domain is DGGITQSPKYLFRKEGQNVTLSCEQNLNHDAMYWYRQDPGQGLRLIYYSQIVNDFQKGDIAEGYSVSREKKESFPLTVTSAQKNPTAFYLCASSTWTGNTEAFFGQGTRLTVV.

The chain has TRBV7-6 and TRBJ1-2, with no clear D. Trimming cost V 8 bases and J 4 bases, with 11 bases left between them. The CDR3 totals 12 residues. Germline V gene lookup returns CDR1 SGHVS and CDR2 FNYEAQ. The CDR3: CASGGFRYGYTF. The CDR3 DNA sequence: TGTGCCAGCGGAGGGTTTCGCTATGGCTACACCTTC. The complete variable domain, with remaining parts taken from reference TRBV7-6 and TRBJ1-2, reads GAGVSQSPRYKVTKRGQDVALRCDPISGHVSLYWYRQALGQGPEFLTYFNYEAQQDKSGLPNDRFSAERPEGSISTLTIQRTEQRDSAMYRCASGGFRYGYTFGSGTRLTVV.

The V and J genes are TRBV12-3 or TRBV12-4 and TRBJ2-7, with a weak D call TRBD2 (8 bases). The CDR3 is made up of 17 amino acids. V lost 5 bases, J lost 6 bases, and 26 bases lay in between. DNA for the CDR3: TGTGCCAGCAGTCCCCCCCGCGACCGGGAGGGGGCATCCGAGCAGTACTTC. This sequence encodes CASSPPRDREGASEQYF.

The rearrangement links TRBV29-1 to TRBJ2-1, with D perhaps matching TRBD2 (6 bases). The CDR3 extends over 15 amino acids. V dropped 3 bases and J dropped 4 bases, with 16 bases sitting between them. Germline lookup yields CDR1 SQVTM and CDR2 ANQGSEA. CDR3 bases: TGCAGCGTTGACAGAGTTAGCGGAGCGTACAATGAGCAGTTCTTC. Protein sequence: CSVDRVSGAYNEQFF.

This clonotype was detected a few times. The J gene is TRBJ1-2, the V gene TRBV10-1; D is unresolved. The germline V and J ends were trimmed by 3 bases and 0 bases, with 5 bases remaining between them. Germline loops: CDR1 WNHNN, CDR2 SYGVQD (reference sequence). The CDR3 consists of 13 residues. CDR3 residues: CASSDGSNYGYTF. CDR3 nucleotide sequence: TGCGCCAGCAGTGACGGATCTAACTATGGCTACACCTTC.